This T cell receptor (beta chain) is from a study of response to subunit inactivated influenza vaccine. The CDR3 contains 15 residues. Germline V gene lookup returns CDR1 SNHLY and CDR2 FYNNEI. V was pared by 3 bases and J by 6 bases, with 8 bases of the junction left unmatched. Findings of the study overall: That few new T cells are recruited by each seasonal influenza vaccination was the authors' suggestion.

TCRdb re-called the RT-PCR reads through MiXCR, storing one row per CDR3 protein. The sample includes hundreds of thousands of distinct CDR3 sequences, roughly 8.2% seen only once; the top ten take 13%. As regards this clonotype: Its antigen is still unknown.

This rearrangement joins TRBV2 to TRBJ2-1, with 7 bases fitting TRBD2. The specimen comprised PBMCs from blood, sampled about 23 months after vaccination. The sequence came from a man between 50 and 75 years old who received an inactivated influenza vaccine. The CDR3 DNA follows: TGTGCCAGCAGTGAGAAAGCGGGAAGAACCAATGAGCAGTTCTTC. Translated, it gives CASSEKAGRTNEQFF.